A few counts support the clone carrying this TCR beta chain. Its specificity is unknown. The sample belongs to a study of T-cell reconstitution after alpha-beta-depleted transplantation in children. Study-wide points: A year had passed since transplant, and T-cell counts and diversity by then came mostly from newly produced T cells. Some patients' high day-60 TCRbeta diversity was attributed to recipient cells surviving conditioning. Reportedly, alpha-beta T cells present about two months post-transplant originated from several hundred expanded clones of graft origin.

Preparation of the TCRbeta library was carried out with unique molecular identifiers. TCRdb ran MiXCR on the PCR reads and lists one entry per CDR3 protein. The repertoire holds about 830,000 distinct CDR3 sequences, with 16% as singletons. This sequence originates from a male patient younger than 18 who had a stem cell transplant for acute lymphoblastic leukemia, so the T cells may come from the graft donor. Here the sequenced sample was PBMCs, mostly from graft donor cells, taken 360 days after TCRalphabeta/CD19-depleted stem cell transplant.

For the CDR3, the DNA is TGTGCCAGCAGACCCGGGACAGGGCTCTACAATGAGCAGTTCTTC. Its translation is CASRPGTGLYNEQFF. The chain links TRBV2 to TRBJ2-1; TRBD1 agrees at 9 bases. The germline gives CDR1 SNHLY, CDR2 FYNNEI. The length of the CDR3 is 15 residues. Trimming removed 6 bases from V and 3 bases from J; junction bases left unmatched: 6.